This is a list of T cell receptor beta chains from one sample in a study of a mutant IDH1 vaccine in newly diagnosed glioma. What these receptors recognize is not known. Only in-frame clones appear in the TCRdb table, and some are missing; sequencing was by immunoSEQ multiplex PCR. The table records about 60,000 clones, around 83% of them present only once. Sample: PBMCs, taken from a glioma patient whose treatment included an IDH1 peptide vaccine. The origin of the receptors is a woman between 50 and 59 years old with glioma. CDR3s include the opening cysteine and the closing phenylalanine or tryptophan. Each record gives: CDR3 length, V gene, J gene, CDR3 protein.

14,TRBV30,TRBJ2-3,CAWNIAGGIGTQYF
12,TRBV7-2,TRBJ1-2,CASSMRTGGYTF
15,TRBV7-2,TRBJ2-3,CASSAPGAPTDTQYF
14,TRBV19,TRBJ1-3,CASGGANSGNTIYF
16,TRBV7-9,TRBJ2-3,CASSLTGPTSTDTQYF
14,TRBV30,TRBJ1-4,CAWRGTGARGKLFF
12,TRBV10-3,TRBJ1-5,CAIGQGEQPQHF
12,TRBV30,TRBJ2-1,CAWKGGYNEQFF
15,TRBV6-5,TRBJ1-1,CASSYSVGSSLEAFF
15,TRBV6-6,TRBJ2-1,CASSYTSGAYNEQFF
14,TRBV30,TRBJ2-7,CAWSTGTGNYEQYF
18,TRBV9,TRBJ2-3,CASSIGTSGVRVTDTQYF
14,TRBV7-6,TRBJ2-7,CASSLSPSGNEQYF
14,TRBV5-5,TRBJ1-5,CASSWYAGNQPQHF
12,TRBV29-1,TRBJ1-1,CSAHFANTEAFF
11,TRBV6-1,TRBJ2-2,CASSIFGELFF
14,TRBV7-2,TRBJ2-7,CASTPDRRSYEQYF
14,TRBV5-6,TRBJ1-1,CASSLSGRLTEAFF
15,TRBV18,TRBJ2-5,CASSERAGPQETQYF
17,TRBV27,TRBJ1-4,CASSLSPGDSLFQKLFF
14,TRBV27,TRBJ1-1,CASSFSGGNTEAFF
13,TRBV9,TRBJ1-2,CASSFGTDYGYTF
13,TRBV18,TRBJ2-1,CASSSQAGGRPFF
12,TRBV12-2,TRBJ1-1,CASRLGQIEAFF
13,TRBV5-1,TRBJ2-7,CASSLDGKYEQYF
16,TRBV18,TRBJ1-5,CASSPLKDRVGQPQHF
15,TRBV4-2,TRBJ1-4,CASSQAFVENEKLFF
17,TRBV19,TRBJ2-2,CASSPLGGDYLTGELFF
15,TRBV5-1,TRBJ2-3,CASSLGVGLTDTQYF
14,TRBV7-8,TRBJ2-7,CASSLRDGAYEQYF
14,TRBV18,TRBJ1-4,CASSPRHHVPSLFF
12,TRBV7-2,TRBJ2-5,CASSPQRETQYF
20,TRBV9,TRBJ1-2,CASSARLERDAIMTNYGYTF
13,TRBV7-9,TRBJ2-7,CASSPIAAYEQYF
17,TRBV7-9,TRBJ1-2,CASSLPSGDSITYGYTF